This is a list of T cell receptor beta chains from one sample in a study of blood T cell repertoires in COVID-19. Method: immunoSEQ multiplex PCR; TCRdb's copy keeps in-frame clones and lacks some. The data show hundreds of thousands of clones, with approximately 90% seen just once and 4% to 5.5% held by the top ten. Sequencing was carried out using peripheral blood. The receptor source for this set is a woman under 40 with acute or convalescent COVID-19. Both conserved end residues are part of each CDR3. The D gene is left open where the match is weak. Some rows mark clone size as missing; the rest say once, few, many or name a class of expanded clone.

V: TRBV10-2
J: TRBJ1-6
size: -
D: TRBD1
CDR3: CASSGGTGGYNSPLHF
DNA: TGCGCCAGCAGTGGAGGGACAGGGGGCTATAATTCACCCCTCCACTTT

V: TRBV20-1
J: TRBJ2-1
size: -
D: TRBD1
CDR3: CSARGDRDEFF
DNA: TGCAGTGCTAGAGGGGACAGGGACGAGTTCTTC

V: TRBV6-5
J: TRBJ1-6
size: -
D: TRBD1
CDR3: CASRDRDSPLHF
DNA: TGTGCCAGCCGGGACAGGGATTCACCCCTCCACTTT

V: TRBV29-1
J: TRBJ1-2
size: -
D: -
CDR3: CSVLGGERGYTF
DNA: TGCAGCGTTCTTGGAGGGGAACGTGGCTACACCTTC

V: TRBV4-1
J: TRBJ1-1
size: -
D: TRBD1
CDR3: CASRLIGGTDRRFETEAFF
DNA: TGCGCCAGCAGACTCATCGGAGGAACGGACAGGAGATTTGAAACTGAAGCTTTCTTT

V: TRBV30
J: TRBJ1-3
size: -
D: TRBD1
CDR3: CAWSARGLGNTIYF
DNA: TGTGCCTGGAGTGCCAGGGGGCTTGGAAACACCATATATTTT

V: TRBV28
J: TRBJ2-2
size: -
D: -
CDR3: CASSLSRGSGELFF
DNA: TGTGCCAGCAGTTTATCCAGGGGATCCGGGGAGCTGTTTTTT

V: TRBV2
J: TRBJ2-5
size: few
D: TRBD1
CDR3: CASSYRTGREETQYF
DNA: TGTGCCAGCAGTTACAGGACAGGGCGAGAGGAGACCCAGTACTTC

V: TRBV24-1
J: TRBJ2-2
size: -
D: TRBD1
CDR3: CATLGYQGAGTNTGELFF
DNA: TGTGCCACCCTCGGGTATCAGGGGGCCGGCACGAACACCGGGGAGCTGTTTTTT

V: TRBV19
J: TRBJ1-5
size: -
D: -
CDR3: CASSKTVYSNQPQHF
DNA: TGTGCCAGTAGTAAGACAGTTTATAGCAATCAGCCCCAGCATTTT

V: TRBV5-1
J: TRBJ2-7
size: -
D: -
CDR3: CASSLVAGNYEQYF
DNA: TGCGCCAGCAGCTTGGTTGCAGGAAACTACGAGCAGTACTTC

V: TRBV6-4
J: TRBJ2-6
size: -
D: -
CDR3: CASSDSEGANVLTF
DNA: TGTGCCAGCAGTGACTCGGAGGGGGCCAACGTCCTGACTTTC

V: TRBV28
J: TRBJ1-1
size: -
D: -
CDR3: CASNGGRRNTEAFF
DNA: TGTGCCAGCAACGGGGGGCGTCGGAACACTGAAGCTTTCTTT

V: TRBV19
J: TRBJ1-2
size: -
D: TRBD1
CDR3: CASNQQGLSYGYTF
DNA: TGTGCCAGTAACCAACAGGGGTTGTCTTATGGCTACACCTTC

V: TRBV7-3
J: TRBJ1-1
size: -
D: -
CDR3: CASSLLPNTEAFF
DNA: TGTGCCAGCAGCTTACTACCGAACACTGAAGCTTTCTTT

V: TRBV5-3
J: TRBJ2-7
size: -
D: TRBD2
CDR3: CARSLEFGSWSGVTEQYF
DNA: TGTGCCAGAAGCTTGGAGTTCGGGTCTTGGAGCGGGGTAACTGAGCAGTACTTC

V: TRBV19
J: TRBJ1-1
size: -
D: -
CDR3: CATSPRNTEAFF
DNA: TGTGCCACCTCCCCGAGAAACACTGAAGCTTTCTTT

V: TRBV4-1
J: TRBJ1-3
size: -
D: -
CDR3: CASSQVQTAGNTIYF
DNA: TGCGCCAGCAGCCAAGTTCAGACAGCTGGAAACACCATATATTTT

V: TRBV21-1
J: TRBJ2-7
size: -
D: -
CDR3: CASSNRDSRYEQYF
DNA: TGTGCCAGCAGCAACCGGGACAGCCGCTACGAGCAGTACTTC

V: TRBV3-1/TRBV3-2
J: TRBJ1-4
size: -
D: TRBD1
CDR3: CASSQATGSPEKLFF
DNA: TGTGCCAGCAGCCAAGCGACAGGGTCGCCTGAAAAACTGTTTTTT

V: TRBV28
J: TRBJ2-2
size: -
D: -
CDR3: CASSLLGGGTGELFF
DNA: TGTGCCAGCAGTTTATTGGGTGGCGGCACCGGGGAGCTGTTTTTT

V: TRBV5-4
J: TRBJ1-1
size: -
D: -
CDR3: CASSAGRLNTEAFF
DNA: TGTGCCAGCAGCGCGGGAAGACTGAACACTGAAGCTTTCTTT

V: TRBV7-9
J: TRBJ2-7
size: -
D: TRBD1
CDR3: CASSARPLDRVYEQYF
DNA: TGTGCCAGCAGCGCCCGGCCCCTAGACAGGGTCTACGAGCAGTACTTC

V: TRBV7-6
J: TRBJ2-1
size: -
D: -
CDR3: CASSRHHRGAVRTRRGYSEQFF
DNA: TGTGCCAGCAGCCGCCACCATAGGGGGGCCGTGAGGACCCGCAGGGGGTACAGTGAGCAGTTCTTC

V: TRBV7-6
J: TRBJ2-5
size: -
D: TRBD2
CDR3: CASSLAGGSQETQYF
DNA: TGTGCCAGCAGCTTAGCGGGGGGGTCGCAAGAGACCCAGTACTTC

V: TRBV3-1/TRBV3-2
J: TRBJ2-3
size: -
D: -
CDR3: CASSRVGPDTDTQYF
DNA: TGTGCCAGCAGCCGTGTGGGCCCGGACACAGATACGCAGTATTTT

V: TRBV28
J: TRBJ1-5
size: -
D: TRBD1
CDR3: CASSSTGDSQRGPQHF
DNA: TGTGCCAGCAGTTCTACCGGGGACAGCCAAAGGGGGCCCCAGCATTTT

V: TRBV28
J: TRBJ1-2
size: -
D: TRBD1
CDR3: CASSLWGGTGNVQARYGYTF
DNA: TGTGCCAGCAGTTTATGGGGGGGGACAGGGAACGTTCAAGCAAGGTATGGCTACACCTTC

V: TRBV19
J: TRBJ1-1
size: -
D: -
CDR3: CASSWEFQAEAFF
DNA: TGTGCCAGTAGTTGGGAGTTTCAGGCTGAAGCTTTCTTT

V: TRBV6-1
J: TRBJ2-7
size: -
D: -
CDR3: CASSEAGSGLNIFYEQYF
DNA: TGTGCCAGCAGTGAAGCGGGGAGCGGCCTCAACATATTCTACGAGCAGTACTTC

V: TRBV2
J: TRBJ1-5
size: -
D: -
CDR3: CASRIDSTYSNQPQHF
DNA: TGTGCCAGCAGAATCGACAGCACTTATAGCAATCAGCCCCAGCATTTT

V: TRBV27
J: TRBJ2-2
size: -
D: TRBD2
CDR3: CASSPPPRLAGGTGELFF
DNA: TGTGCCAGCAGTCCCCCCCCCAGACTAGCGGGGGGCACCGGGGAGCTGTTTTTT

V: TRBV6-5
J: TRBJ2-7
size: -
D: TRBD2
CDR3: CASTRWPGGEQYF
DNA: TGTGCCAGCACCAGGTGGCCGGGGGGGGAGCAGTACTTC

V: TRBV7-2
J: TRBJ1-6
size: -
D: -
CDR3: CASSLGAGQSRPWNSPLHF
DNA: TGTGCCAGCAGCTTAGGCGCTGGACAGAGCCGCCCCTGGAATTCACCCCTCCACTTT

V: TRBV18
J: TRBJ1-1
size: -
D: TRBD1
CDR3: CASSSDRGELTEAFF
DNA: TGTGCCAGCTCATCGGACAGGGGGGAATTGACTGAAGCTTTCTTT

V: TRBV21-1
J: TRBJ1-2
size: -
D: -
CDR3: CASSYWTGVKYGYTF
DNA: TGTGCCAGCAGCTACTGGACAGGGGTAAAATATGGCTACACCTTC

V: TRBV3-1/TRBV3-2
J: TRBJ1-2
size: -
D: -
CDR3: CASSYRGASGYTF
DNA: TGTGCCAGCAGCTATCGGGGGGCTAGTGGCTACACCTTC

V: TRBV24-1
J: TRBJ1-2
size: -
D: TRBD1
CDR3: CATSSGTGNPNYGYTF
DNA: TGTGCCACCAGTTCCGGGACAGGGAATCCTAACTATGGCTACACCTTC

V: TRBV5-5
J: TRBJ1-2
size: -
D: -
CDR3: CASSLDRDILYGYTF
DNA: TGTGCCAGCAGCTTGGACCGGGACATACTTTATGGCTACACCTTC